This is a list of T cell receptor beta chains from one sample in a study of human T cells and chemical hapten exposure. TCRdb reanalysed the RACE reads using MiXCR and keeps one entry per CDR3 protein. The table has a few hundred thousand distinct CDR3 sequences, 7.5% to 10% seen once. Sample: whole blood, taken in connection with sensitization to the hapten diphenylcyclopropenone (DPC). The receptors were gathered from a woman in her 40s with alopecia areata. Some clones in this sample may be carry-over from other donors' samples. The CDR3 runs from the conserved cysteine through the conserved F or W. A D gene is named only where the DNA matches it firmly. A row's size may be missing; if present it is once, few, many or a size class.

DNA: TGTGCCATCAGTTTACAGGGAGAGAGCCAGCCCCAGCATTTT
CDR3: CAISLQGESQPQHF
size: .
J: TRBJ1-5
V: TRBV10-3
D: .

DNA: TGCGCCAGCGTCCGTGAAGCCGGTAGCAATGAGCAGTTCTTC
CDR3: CASVREAGSNEQFF
size: .
J: TRBJ2-1
V: TRBV5-1
D: .

DNA: TGCGCCAGCGGACAGGGGTACGAGCAGTACTTC
CDR3: CASGQGYEQYF
size: few
J: TRBJ2-7
V: TRBV5-1
D: TRBD1

DNA: TGTGCCAGCAGTTCCGCGGACAGCAATGAGCAGTTCTTC
CDR3: CASSSADSNEQFF
size: few
J: TRBJ2-1
V: TRBV27
D: .

DNA: TGTGCCATCAGTGGCACCAGCTCTGGAAACACCATATATTTT
CDR3: CAISGTSSGNTIYF
size: few
J: TRBJ1-3
V: TRBV10-3
D: .

DNA: TGTGCCAGCCAGAACCAAAATTACAATGAGCAGTTCTTC
CDR3: CASQNQNYNEQFF
size: few
J: TRBJ2-1
V: TRBV6-2/TRBV6-3
D: .

DNA: TGTGCCAGCAGTTACTTGGAGAACACTGAAGCTTTCTTT
CDR3: CASSYLENTEAFF
size: many
J: TRBJ1-1
V: TRBV6-5
D: .

DNA: TGTGCCAGCAATGGGGGGGATACGCAGTATTTT
CDR3: CASNGGDTQYF
size: few
J: TRBJ2-3
V: TRBV12-3/TRBV12-4
D: .

DNA: TGCAGTGCTAGAGGGGGGGGAGGCTCCGCGTCGGTAGATACGCAGTATTTT
CDR3: CSARGGGGSASVDTQYF
size: .
J: TRBJ2-3
V: TRBV20-1
D: TRBD2

DNA: TGTGCCAGCAGTTTGTATAAGGGACAGGGGGCGCGAATAGGGTTCTACGAGCAGTACTTC
CDR3: CASSLYKGQGARIGFYEQYF
size: few
J: TRBJ2-7
V: TRBV28
D: TRBD1

DNA: TGCAGTGCTAGCTTTGTCAGGGGGCGCAGGAATGAGCAGTTCTTC
CDR3: CSASFVRGRRNEQFF
size: few
J: TRBJ2-1
V: TRBV20-1
D: TRBD1

DNA: TGTGCCAGCAGCTCAAGCGTCGCCGGGGTCGGAACTGAAGCTTTCTTT
CDR3: CASSSSVAGVGTEAFF
size: .
J: TRBJ1-1
V: TRBV7-9
D: .

DNA: TGCAGTGCTCTTAAAGGGGGGAGCTCCTACAATGAGCAGTTCTTC
CDR3: CSALKGGSSYNEQFF
size: .
J: TRBJ2-1
V: TRBV20-1
D: .

DNA: TGTGCCAGCAGCCCCACACTATTGACGAGACAAGAGACCCAGTACTTC
CDR3: CASSPTLLTRQETQYF
size: few
J: TRBJ2-5
V: TRBV3-1
D: .

DNA: TGTGCCAGCAGTCCCCCCCATGGTAGCGGAGCGAACACCGGGGAGCTGTTTTTT
CDR3: CASSPPHGSGANTGELFF
size: .
J: TRBJ2-2
V: TRBV12-3/TRBV12-4
D: .

DNA: TGTGCCAGCAGCTCTAATATGGGAGTGGGGGGCAGCAGGCTGTTTTTT
CDR3: CASSSNMGVGGSRLFF
size: many
J: TRBJ2-2
V: TRBV7-2
D: .

DNA: TGCGCCAGCAGCTTGGAACAGGCCTTTTATGGCTACACCTTC
CDR3: CASSLEQAFYGYTF
size: .
J: TRBJ1-2
V: TRBV5-1
D: .